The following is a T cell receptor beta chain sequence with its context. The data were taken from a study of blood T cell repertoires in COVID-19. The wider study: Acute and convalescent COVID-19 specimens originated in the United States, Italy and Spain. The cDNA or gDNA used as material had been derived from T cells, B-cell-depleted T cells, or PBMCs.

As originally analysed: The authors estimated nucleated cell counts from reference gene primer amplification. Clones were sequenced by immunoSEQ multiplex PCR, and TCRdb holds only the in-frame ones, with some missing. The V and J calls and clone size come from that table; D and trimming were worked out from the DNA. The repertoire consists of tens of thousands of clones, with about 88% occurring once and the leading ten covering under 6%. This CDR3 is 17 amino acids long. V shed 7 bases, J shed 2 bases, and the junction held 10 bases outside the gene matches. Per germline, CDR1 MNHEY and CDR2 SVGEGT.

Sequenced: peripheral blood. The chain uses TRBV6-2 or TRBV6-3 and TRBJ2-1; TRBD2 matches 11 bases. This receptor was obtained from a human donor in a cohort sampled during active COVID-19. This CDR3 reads CASNPGVAGGPYNEQFF. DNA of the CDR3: TGTGCCAGCAACCCCGGGGTAGCGGGGGGGCCCTACAATGAGCAGTTCTTC.